Sequencing of this T cell receptor (beta chain) was carried out in a study of T cells in localized non-small cell lung cancer. Study results and limitations: Elevated blood T cell density was associated with longer overall survival.

Profiled with immunoSEQ multiplex PCR; TCRdb holds only in-frame clones, not every one. Here the sample spans some 82,000 clones, around three quarters being singletons. To note about this clone: Its matching antigen is unknown.

Germline V gene sequence: CDR1 KGHSH, CDR2 LQKENI. V shed 0 bases and J shed 2 bases, with 8 bases lying between them. The CDR3 is 14 amino acids. The specimen was PBMCs, collected before any cancer treatment. The TCR sequence derives from a man between 40 and 69 years old with stage II squamous cell lung carcinoma. V is TRBV18 and J is TRBJ2-7, with D hard to call. The CDR3 region is CASSPPSLTYEQYF. For the CDR3, the DNA is TGTGCCAGCTCACCACCGTCACTTACCTACGAGCAGTACTTC.